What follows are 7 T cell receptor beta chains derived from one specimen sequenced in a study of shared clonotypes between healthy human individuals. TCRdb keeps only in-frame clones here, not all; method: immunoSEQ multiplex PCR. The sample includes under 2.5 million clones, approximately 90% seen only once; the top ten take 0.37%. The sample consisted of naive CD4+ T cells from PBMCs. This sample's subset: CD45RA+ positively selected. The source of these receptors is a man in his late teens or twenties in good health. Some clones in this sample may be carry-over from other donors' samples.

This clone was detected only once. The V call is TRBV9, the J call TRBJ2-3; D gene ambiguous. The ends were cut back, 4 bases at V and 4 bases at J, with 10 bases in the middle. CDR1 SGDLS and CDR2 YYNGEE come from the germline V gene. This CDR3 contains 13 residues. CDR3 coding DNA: TGTGCCAGCAGCAGGGTTGAGCCAGATACGCAGTATTTT. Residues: CASSRVEPDTQYF.

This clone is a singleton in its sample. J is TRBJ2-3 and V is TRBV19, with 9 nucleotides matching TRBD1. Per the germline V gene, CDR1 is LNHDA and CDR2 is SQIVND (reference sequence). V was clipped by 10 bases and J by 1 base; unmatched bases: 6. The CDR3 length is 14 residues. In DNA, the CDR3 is TGTGCCACCGGACAGGGGTACGGCACAGATACGCAGTATTTT. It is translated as CATGQGYGTDTQYF.

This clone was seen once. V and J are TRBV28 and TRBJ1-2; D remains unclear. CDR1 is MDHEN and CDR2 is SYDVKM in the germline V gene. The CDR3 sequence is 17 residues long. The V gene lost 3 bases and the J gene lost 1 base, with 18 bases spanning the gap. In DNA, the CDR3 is TGTGCCAGCAGTTTCGATCCCCCAGAAGGGCTTAACTATGGCTACACCTTC. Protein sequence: CASSFDPPEGLNYGYTF.

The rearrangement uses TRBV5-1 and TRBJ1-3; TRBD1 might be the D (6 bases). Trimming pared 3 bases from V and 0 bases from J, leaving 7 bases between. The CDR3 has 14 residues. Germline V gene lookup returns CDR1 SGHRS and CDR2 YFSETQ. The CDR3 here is CASSWTVSGNTIYF. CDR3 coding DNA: TGCGCCAGCAGCTGGACAGTCTCTGGAAACACCATATATTTT.

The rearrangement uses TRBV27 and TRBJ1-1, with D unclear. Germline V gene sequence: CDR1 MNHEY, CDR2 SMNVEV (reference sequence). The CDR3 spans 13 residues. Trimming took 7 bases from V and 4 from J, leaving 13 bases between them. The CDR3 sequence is CASKRPGGTEAFF. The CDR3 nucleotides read TGTGCCAGCAAACGGCCTGGCGGCACTGAAGCTTTCTTT.

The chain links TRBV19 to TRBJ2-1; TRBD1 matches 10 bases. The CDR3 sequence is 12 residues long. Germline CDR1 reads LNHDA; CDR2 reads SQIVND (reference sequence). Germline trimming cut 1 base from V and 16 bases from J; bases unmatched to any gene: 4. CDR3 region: CASSIGGTGEFF. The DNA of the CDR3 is TGTGCCAGTAGTATAGGGGGGACAGGGGAATTCTTC.

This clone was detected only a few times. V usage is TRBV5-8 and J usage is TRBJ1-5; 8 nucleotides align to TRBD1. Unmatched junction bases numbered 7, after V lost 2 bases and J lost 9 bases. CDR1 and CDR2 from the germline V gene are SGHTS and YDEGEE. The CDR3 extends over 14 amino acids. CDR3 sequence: CASSFGQGFAPQHF. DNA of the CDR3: TGTGCCAGCAGCTTCGGACAGGGCTTTGCGCCCCAGCATTTT.